In this sample, the clone carrying this TCR beta chain turned up many times. The antigen remains unidentified. These data belong to a study of early T cells in non-severe SARS-CoV-2 infection. TCRdb re-analysed the 5' RACE reads in MiXCR, keeping a single row per CDR3 protein. This sample has tens of thousands of distinct CDR3 sequences, with about an eighth found just once. Study outcomes and limitations: Private and CD4 specificities were missed by VDJdb matching, skewed to anti-spike CD8.

Germline CDR1 SGHDT, CDR2 YYEEEE. CDR3 length: 13 amino acids. The germline V and J ends were trimmed by 1 base and 7 bases, with 11 bases remaining between them. The gene calls are TRBV5-6 and TRBJ2-5; D is tentatively TRBD1 or TRBD2 (6 bases each). The specimen sequenced was whole blood. This TCR derives from an adult who was a healthcare worker with PCR-confirmed SARS-CoV-2 infection or an uninfected control (not recorded which). The CDR3 DNA follows: TGTGCCAGCAGCTTGTACGGGGGCGGGACCCAGTACTTC. It codes for CASSLYGGGTQYF. Full variable domain (outside the CDR3, taken from reference TRBV5-6 and TRBJ2-5): DAGVTQSPTHLIKTRGQQVTLRCSPKSGHDTVSWYQQALGQGPQFIFQYYEEEERQRGNFPDRFSGHQFPNYSSELNVNALLLGDSALYLCASSLYGGGTQYFGPGTRLLVL.